This T cell receptor beta chain was profiled in a study of shared clonotypes between healthy human individuals. In the original workflow: For the immunoSEQ data, sequences were junction-only without quality scores, so filtering differed. TCRdb's table, derived via immunoSEQ multiplex PCR, lists solely in-frame clones and lacks some. That table gives V, J and clone size, and the DNA gave D and trimming. This repertoire shows 2 million to 2.5 million clones, approximately 96% found once; its top ten account for around 0.13%. In the case of this clone: Its specificity is not known.

V dropped 1 base and J dropped 0 bases, with 4 bases sitting between them. Germline V CDR1 and CDR2: SGHVS, FNYEAQ. This CDR3 is 13 amino acids long. Study-wide results and caveats: Compared with clonotypes that all four donors shared, non-shared clonotypes had lower generation probabilities. Around 5% was the fraction of naive CD4 clonotypes found shared across four donors. Only blood was sampled; tissue repertoires likely differ.

The TCR was taken from a man younger than 35 in good health. V and J are TRBV7-6 and TRBJ2-7; unclear D gene. Sequencing input: naive CD4+ T cells sorted from blood. Subset given: CD45RA+ positively selected. CDR3 DNA sequence: TGTGCCAGCAGCTTAGGGAACTCCTACGAGCAGTACTTC. Translation: CASSLGNSYEQYF.